This T cell receptor (beta chain) was sequenced in a study of shared T cell receptors in the human thymus (dated by TCRdb to about 2021). Describing the broader study: The study investigated the way shared, self-reactive T-cell receptor alpha chains are produced in the human thymus.

V and J are truncated by 1 base and 1 base respectively, leaving an intervening sequence of 10 bases. The CDR3 spans 15 residues, from the cysteine through the phenylalanine. Of the read, only the CDR3 DNA is kept; its 45 bases are in frame from base 1. The germline V gene (reference sequence) sets CDR1 to WNHNN and CDR2 to SYGVQD. Library preparation used the immunoSEQ multiplex PCR assay. TCRdb's version of the immuneACCESS table is confined to in-frame rearrangements and falls short of the full clone set. An unresolved V gene accounts for under half of the shortfall where checked; the remainder is of unknown origin. The sample table holds hundreds of thousands of clones, of which 95% were seen once. The ten biggest clones cover 0.02% of the sample. Note on this clone: Its antigen is not yet known. No much larger clone exists at a distance of one base, and base qualities are not known.

Sequencing used thymocytes. The V gene is TRBV10-1 and the J gene is TRBJ1-1; a weak D assignment points to TRBD1 (5 bases agree). This TCR came from a human donor. The CDR3 reads as follows: CASSELKGPNTEAFF. The nucleotides are TGCGCCAGCAGTGAGTTAAAGGGGCCGAACACTGAAGCTTTCTTT.